These T cell receptor beta chains were read from a single sample in a study of cytomegalovirus exposure and HLA in healthy donors. Produced via immunoSEQ multiplex PCR; TCRdb's table is partial and in-frame only. This table has tens of thousands of clones, roughly 80% appearing once. Sequenced input: PBMCs. These receptors came from a man aged 40-49 years in good health and CMV-seronegative. CDR3s include the opening cysteine and the closing phenylalanine or tryptophan. The D gene is left open where the match is weak. Only part of the rows carry a size: once, few, many, or a class if the clone is expanded.

cdr3_aa cdr3_nt v_call d_call j_call clone_size
CASSPGLNTEAFF TGCGCCAGCAGCCCGGGATTGAACACTGAAGCTTTCTTT TRBV5-1 - TRBJ1-1 -
CAISESTASGLYNEQFF TGTGCCATCAGTGAGTCGACGGCTAGCGGCCTATACAATGAGCAGTTCTTC TRBV10-3 TRBD2 TRBJ2-1 -
CASSLVKGAPNTEAFF TGTGCCAGCAGCTTAGTTAAGGGGGCCCCGAACACTGAAGCTTTCTTT TRBV7-6 TRBD1 TRBJ1-1 -
CASSHHGEGFKTIYF TGCGCCAGCAGCCACCATGGCGAGGGATTTAAGACCATATATTTT TRBV4-1 - TRBJ1-3 few
CAWSALADTGELFF TGTGCCTGGAGTGCTCTAGCTGACACCGGGGAGCTGTTTTTT TRBV30 - TRBJ2-2 -
CASSLWTSGSTDTQYF TGTGCCAGCAGCTTATGGACTAGCGGGAGCACAGATACGCAGTATTTT TRBV5-4 TRBD2 TRBJ2-3 -
CASSREAPSGYTF TGTGCCAGCAGCCGCGAGGCACCTTCCGGCTACACCTTC TRBV7-8 - TRBJ1-2 -
CASSPRKSGTGKVSGQKLFF TGTGCCAGCAGTCCTAGGAAGTCCGGGACAGGGAAGGTTAGCGGGCAAAAACTGTTTTTT TRBV27 TRBD1 TRBJ1-4 -
CASSLAGGRAETQYF TGTGCCAGCAGCTTAGCGGGTGGCAGGGCAGAGACCCAGTACTTC TRBV7-2 - TRBJ2-5 -
CASSLLPGETQYF TGTGCCAGCAGTTTATTGCCGGGTGAGACCCAGTACTTC TRBV27 - TRBJ2-5 -
CASPIPRRGANEKLFF TGTGCCAGCCCAATTCCCCGGAGAGGAGCTAATGAAAAACTGTTTTTT TRBV28 - TRBJ1-4 -
CASDNLEGYDTEAFF TGTGCCAGCGATAATTTGGAGGGGTACGACACTGAAGCTTTCTTT TRBV7-8 - TRBJ1-1 -
CASSDDTTSGRAGEQFF TGTGCCAGCAGTGACGATACTACTAGCGGGAGGGCCGGTGAGCAGTTCTTC TRBV6-4 TRBD2 TRBJ2-1 -
CAISESGTSGSYEQYF TGTGCCATCAGTGAGTCGGGAACTAGCGGGAGTTACGAGCAGTACTTC TRBV10-3 TRBD2 TRBJ2-7 -
CSARRSDTEAFF TGCAGCGCCCGTAGATCGGACACTGAAGCTTTCTTT TRBV29-1 - TRBJ1-1 -
CSVGGRTSIYEQFF TGCAGCGTTGGAGGAAGGACTAGCATCTATGAGCAGTTCTTC TRBV29-1 TRBD2 TRBJ2-1 few
CASTLGGNSYNEQFF TGTGCCAGCACCCTCGGGGGGAATTCCTACAATGAGCAGTTCTTC TRBV6-1 TRBD2 TRBJ2-1 -
CAWSNRGPYEQYF TGTGCCTGGAGTAACAGGGGGCCTTACGAGCAGTACTTC TRBV30 TRBD1 TRBJ2-7 once
CATRGGGYEQYF TGTGCCACCCGCGGGGGGGGTTACGAGCAGTACTTC TRBV28 TRBD2 TRBJ2-7 -
CASSQSGTETLYGYTF TGCGCCAGCAGCCAATCGGGGACAGAGACCCTCTATGGCTACACCTTC TRBV4-1 TRBD1 TRBJ1-2 few
CASSPIAGALQETQYF TGTGCCAGCAGTCCTATAGCGGGAGCGCTCCAAGAGACCCAGTACTTC TRBV27 TRBD2 TRBJ2-5 -
CASSSPPRYGYTF TGTGCCAGCAGCTCACCTCCTAGGTATGGCTACACCTTC TRBV2 - TRBJ1-2 -
CASSPPPVGSSYEQYF TGTGCCAGCAGCCCACCCCCGGTAGGGAGCTCCTACGAGCAGTACTTC TRBV7-2 - TRBJ2-7 -
CASSLPQGQAYEQYF TGTGCCAGCAGCTTACCCCAGGGTCAAGCCTACGAGCAGTACTTC TRBV7-9 - TRBJ2-7 -
CASRGPGPGELFF TGTGCCAGTCGAGGGCCAGGTCCCGGGGAGCTGTTTTTT TRBV19 - TRBJ2-2 -
CASSLQAGVEQYF TGTGCCAGCAGCTTGCAAGCGGGAGTCGAGCAGTACTTC TRBV5-4 TRBD2 TRBJ2-7 -
CASSYSVGRAGGYTF TGTGCCAGCAGTTACTCGGTGGGGAGGGCTGGGGGCTACACCTTC TRBV6-5 - TRBJ1-2 -
CASSLRGLSSGNTIYF TGTGCCAGCAGTCTCAGGGGGCTCTCCTCTGGAAACACCATATATTTT TRBV28 TRBD1 TRBJ1-3 -
CSVGSGSTDTQYF TGCAGCGTGGGTAGCGGTAGCACAGATACGCAGTATTTT TRBV29-1 - TRBJ2-3 -
CASSKSGTGYDGYTF TGTGCCAGCAGCAAATCGGGGACAGGGTATGATGGCTACACCTTC TRBV21-1 - TRBJ1-2 few
CASSVVGGSEQFF TGTGCCAGCAGCGTAGTGGGCGGGAGTGAGCAGTTCTTC TRBV9 TRBD2 TRBJ2-1 -
CASSVEVGVYNEQFF TGTGCCAGCAGCGTAGAGGTGGGAGTCTACAATGAGCAGTTCTTC TRBV9 - TRBJ2-1 -
CASSRTGEAFF TGTGCCAGCAGCCGGACTGGGGAAGCTTTCTTT TRBV7-2 - TRBJ1-1 -